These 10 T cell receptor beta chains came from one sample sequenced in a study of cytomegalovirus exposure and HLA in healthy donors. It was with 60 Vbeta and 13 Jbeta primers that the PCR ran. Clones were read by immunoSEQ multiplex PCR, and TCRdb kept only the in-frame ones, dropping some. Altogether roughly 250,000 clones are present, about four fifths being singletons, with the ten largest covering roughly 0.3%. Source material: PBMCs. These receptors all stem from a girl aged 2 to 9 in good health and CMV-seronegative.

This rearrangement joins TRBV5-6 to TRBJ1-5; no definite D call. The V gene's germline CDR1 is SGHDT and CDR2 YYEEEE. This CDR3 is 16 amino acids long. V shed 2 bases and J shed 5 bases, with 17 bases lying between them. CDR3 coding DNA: TGTGCCAGCAGCTTATCCCGGGGTTGGTACGATCAGCCCCAGCATTTT. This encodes CASSLSRGWYDQPQHF. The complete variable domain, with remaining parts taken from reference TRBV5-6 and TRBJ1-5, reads DAGVTQSPTHLIKTRGQQVTLRCSPKSGHDTVSWYQQALGQGPQFIFQYYEEEERQRGNFPDRFSGHQFPNYSSELNVNALLLGDSALYLCASSLSRGWYDQPQHFGDGTRLSIL.

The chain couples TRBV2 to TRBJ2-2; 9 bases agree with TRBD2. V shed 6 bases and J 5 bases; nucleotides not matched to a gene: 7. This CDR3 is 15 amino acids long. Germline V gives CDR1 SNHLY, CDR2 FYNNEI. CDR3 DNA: TGTGCCAGCAGCGCGGGGGGGCCTATGACCGGGGAGCTGTTTTTT. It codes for CASSAGGPMTGELFF.

The CDR3 region is CASASGSYEQYF. The CDR3 DNA reads TGTGCCAGCGCATCGGGTTCCTACGAGCAGTACTTC. The gene calls are TRBV7-9 and TRBJ2-7; D call uncertain. CDR1 is SEHNR and CDR2 is FQNEAQ in the germline V gene (reference sequence). This CDR3 is 12 amino acids long. With 8 bases removed from V and 1 base from J, the gap between germline ends came to 9 bases.

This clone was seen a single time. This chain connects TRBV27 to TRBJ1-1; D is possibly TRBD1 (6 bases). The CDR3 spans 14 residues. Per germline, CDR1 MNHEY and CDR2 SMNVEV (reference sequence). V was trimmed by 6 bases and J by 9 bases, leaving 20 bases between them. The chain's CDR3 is CASRQTTTRGKAFF. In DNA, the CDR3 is TGTGCCAGCAGGCAAACGACAACTAGGGGGAAAGCTTTCTTT.

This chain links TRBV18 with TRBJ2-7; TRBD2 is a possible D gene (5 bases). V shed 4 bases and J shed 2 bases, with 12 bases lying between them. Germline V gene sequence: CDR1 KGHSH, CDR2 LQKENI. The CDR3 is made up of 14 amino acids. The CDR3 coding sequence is TGTGCCAGCTCACATACCGGGGAGACCTACGAGCAGTACTTC. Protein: CASSHTGETYEQYF.

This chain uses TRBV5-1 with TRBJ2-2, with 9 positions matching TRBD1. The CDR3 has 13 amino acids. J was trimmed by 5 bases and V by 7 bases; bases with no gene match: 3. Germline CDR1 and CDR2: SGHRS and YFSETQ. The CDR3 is CASSDRGTGELFF. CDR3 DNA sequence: TGCGCCAGCTCGGACAGGGGTACCGGGGAGCTGTTTTTT.

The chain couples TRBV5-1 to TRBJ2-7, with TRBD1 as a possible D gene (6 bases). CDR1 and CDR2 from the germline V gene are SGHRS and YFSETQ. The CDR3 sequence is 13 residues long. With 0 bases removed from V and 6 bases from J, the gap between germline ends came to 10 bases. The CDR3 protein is CASSLGRGSEQYF. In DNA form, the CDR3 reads TGCGCCAGCAGCTTGGGCAGGGGCTCCGAGCAGTACTTC.

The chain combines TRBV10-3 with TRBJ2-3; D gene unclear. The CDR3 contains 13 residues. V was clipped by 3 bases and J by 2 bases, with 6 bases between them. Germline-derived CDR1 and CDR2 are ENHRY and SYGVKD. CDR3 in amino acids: CAISEIITDTQYF. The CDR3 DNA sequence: TGTGCCATCAGTGAAATCATCACAGATACGCAGTATTTT.

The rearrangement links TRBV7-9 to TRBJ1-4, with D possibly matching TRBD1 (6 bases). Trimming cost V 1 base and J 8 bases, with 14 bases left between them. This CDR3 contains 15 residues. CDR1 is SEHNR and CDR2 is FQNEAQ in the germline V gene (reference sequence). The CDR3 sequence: CASSLGGAGVEKLFF. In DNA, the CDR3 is TGTGCCAGCAGCTTAGGAGGAGCAGGGGTGGAAAAACTGTTTTTT. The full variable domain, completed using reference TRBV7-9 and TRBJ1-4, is DTGVSQNPRHKITKRGQNVTFRCDPISEHNRLYWYRQTLGQGPEFLTYFQNEAQLEKSRLLSDRFSAERPKGSFSTLEIQRTEQGDSAMYLCASSLGGAGVEKLFFGSGTQLSVL.

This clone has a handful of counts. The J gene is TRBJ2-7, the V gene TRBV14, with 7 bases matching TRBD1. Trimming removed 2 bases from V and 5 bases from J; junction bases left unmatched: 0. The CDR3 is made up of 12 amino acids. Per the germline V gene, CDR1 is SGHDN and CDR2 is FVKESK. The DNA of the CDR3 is TGTGCCAGCAGCCAAACAGGGGACGAGCAGTACTTC. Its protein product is CASSQTGDEQYF.